Listed below are T cell receptor beta chains from one sample, sequenced in a study of cytomegalovirus exposure and HLA in healthy donors. Only in-frame clones appear in the TCRdb table, and some are missing; sequencing was by immunoSEQ multiplex PCR. The sample records under 150,000 clones, approximately 80% being singletons. The sequencing sample was made of PBMCs. The receptors derive from a woman aged 40 to 55 in good health and CMV-seropositive. Each CDR3 is given with its conserved first and last residue. D genes are given only for firm matches. Rows give clone size only sometimes, using once, few, many, or a class for an expanded clone.

j_gene: TRBJ1-1
abundance: NA
v_gene: TRBV27
d_gene: NA
len: 14
CDR3nt: TGTGCCAGCAGGCCTGCAGGGGTCAACCTTGAAGCTTTCTTT
CDR3aa: CASRPAGVNLEAFF

j_gene: TRBJ2-1
abundance: NA
v_gene: TRBV7-2
d_gene: TRBD2
len: 16
CDR3nt: TGTGCCAGCAGCTTAGTAGGGCTAGCGGGAGTCGGGGAGCAGTTCTTC
CDR3aa: CASSLVGLAGVGEQFF

j_gene: TRBJ1-3
abundance: few
v_gene: TRBV10-3
d_gene: NA
len: 13
CDR3nt: TGTGCCATCGGACAGCTCTCTGGAAACACCATATATTTT
CDR3aa: CAIGQLSGNTIYF

j_gene: TRBJ1-2
abundance: NA
v_gene: TRBV9
d_gene: NA
len: 17
CDR3nt: TGTGCCAGCAGCGTAGGTCCGGGACTGGGAAACACAGCTGGCTACACCTTC
CDR3aa: CASSVGPGLGNTAGYTF

j_gene: TRBJ2-6
abundance: once
v_gene: TRBV18
d_gene: TRBD1
len: 19
CDR3nt: TGTGCCAGCTCACCACCGATTTTAGACAGGGCCTCTGGGGCCAACGTCCTGACTTTC
CDR3aa: CASSPPILDRASGANVLTF

j_gene: TRBJ1-1
abundance: NA
v_gene: TRBV2
d_gene: NA
len: 14
CDR3nt: TGTGCCAGCAGTGAAGACAGGGTTGGGACTGAAGCTTTCTTT
CDR3aa: CASSEDRVGTEAFF

j_gene: TRBJ1-4
abundance: few
v_gene: TRBV14
d_gene: TRBD1
len: 16
CDR3nt: TGTGCCAGCAGCCCAACAGGGGGTGCAACTAATGAAAAACTGTTTTTT
CDR3aa: CASSPTGGATNEKLFF

j_gene: TRBJ2-3
abundance: once
v_gene: TRBV9
d_gene: TRBD2
len: 16
CDR3nt: TGTGCCAGCAGCGTAACTAGCGGTTCTCCTTTCGATACGCAGTATTTT
CDR3aa: CASSVTSGSPFDTQYF

j_gene: TRBJ2-1
abundance: NA
v_gene: TRBV7-3
d_gene: NA
len: 17
CDR3nt: TGTGCCAGCAGCTTAATGGCCGCCTCCAGCTCCTACAATGAGCAGTTCTTC
CDR3aa: CASSLMAASSSYNEQFF

j_gene: TRBJ1-2
abundance: NA
v_gene: TRBV6-1
d_gene: NA
len: 14
CDR3nt: TGTGCCAGCAGTCGGGCAGGGCTTAACTATGGCTACACCTTC
CDR3aa: CASSRAGLNYGYTF

j_gene: TRBJ1-1
abundance: NA
v_gene: TRBV11-2
d_gene: TRBD1
len: 18
CDR3nt: TGTGCCAGCAGCTTAGTACTCGGGACAGGGCCAGGGTACACTGAAGCTTTCTTT
CDR3aa: CASSLVLGTGPGYTEAFF

j_gene: TRBJ2-7
abundance: NA
v_gene: TRBV5-4
d_gene: TRBD2
len: 15
CDR3nt: TGTGCCAGCAGCTTGGACGGGGGGACCTCCTACGAGCAGTACTTC
CDR3aa: CASSLDGGTSYEQYF

j_gene: TRBJ2-4
abundance: few
v_gene: TRBV6-5
d_gene: NA
len: 14
CDR3nt: TGTGCCAGCAGCCCTCAGGGGAAGGGAAACATTCAGTACTTC
CDR3aa: CASSPQGKGNIQYF

j_gene: TRBJ1-4
abundance: NA
v_gene: TRBV29-1
d_gene: NA
len: 14
CDR3nt: TGCAGCGTCAGGGACACAGGAACTAATGAAAAACTGTTTTTT
CDR3aa: CSVRDTGTNEKLFF

j_gene: TRBJ2-7
abundance: NA
v_gene: TRBV19
d_gene: NA
len: 15
CDR3nt: TGTGCCAGTAGTATAGCGGCAGGGCAGGGCCACGAGCAGTACTTC
CDR3aa: CASSIAAGQGHEQYF

j_gene: TRBJ2-1
abundance: NA
v_gene: TRBV7-9
d_gene: NA
len: 12
CDR3nt: TGTGCCAGCAGCACCAGCTACAATGAGCAGTTCTTC
CDR3aa: CASSTSYNEQFF

j_gene: TRBJ2-7
abundance: NA
v_gene: TRBV6-1
d_gene: NA
len: 15
CDR3nt: TGTGCCAGCAGTGATTCCAGGGAAAGCTCCTACGAGCAGTACTTC
CDR3aa: CASSDSRESSYEQYF

j_gene: TRBJ2-5
abundance: NA
v_gene: TRBV15
d_gene: NA
len: 16
CDR3nt: TGTGCCACCAGCAGAGTAATACTAGGCAAACAAGAGACCCAGTACTTC
CDR3aa: CATSRVILGKQETQYF

j_gene: TRBJ2-1
abundance: NA
v_gene: TRBV29-1
d_gene: TRBD2
len: 15
CDR3nt: TGCAGCGGTGGATGGGGACTAGCGGGAGTCAATGAGCAGTTCTTC
CDR3aa: CSGGWGLAGVNEQFF

j_gene: TRBJ2-1
abundance: NA
v_gene: TRBV7-2
d_gene: NA
len: 14
CDR3nt: TGTGCCAGCAGCTTAGCGCCGACGGAGGGCCCCAGGTTCTTC
CDR3aa: CASSLAPTEGPRFF